The 20 T cell receptor beta chains presented below share a single source sample, sequenced in a study of technical replicates of blood from four donors. Produced via immunoSEQ multiplex PCR; TCRdb's table is partial and in-frame only. The table includes 80,000 to 95,000 clones, roughly 96% detected once. Sequenced: T cells isolated from PBMCs. Every receptor here comes from a human donor in good health.

This clone was seen only once. This sequence joins TRBV11-2 and TRBJ1-2; D ambiguous. Trimming took 3 bases from V and 0 from J, leaving 8 bases between them. The CDR3 is 14 residues long. Germline values: CDR1 SGHAT, CDR2 FQNNGV. CDR3 DNA sequence: TGTGCCAGCAGCTTCCCGGGAGCTAACTATGGCTACACCTTC. Translating gives CASSFPGANYGYTF.

The chain links TRBV29-1 to TRBJ1-1; tentatively, D is TRBD1 (6 bases). The CDR3 loop spans 12 amino acids. Germline CDR1 and CDR2: SQVTM and ANQGSEA. The V gene lost 6 bases and the J gene lost 7 bases, with 15 bases spanning the gap. The CDR3 here is CSVAVQGIEAFF. The CDR3 nucleotides are TGCAGCGTGGCGGTACAGGGAATTGAAGCTTTCTTT.

The rearrangement joins TRBV30 to TRBJ2-1, with 9 bases fitting TRBD2. The germline gives CDR1 GTSNPN, CDR2 SVGIG (reference sequence). Losses at the gene ends were 2 bases for V and 1 base for J; bases not matched to a gene: 6. The CDR3 runs to 16 residues. CDR3: CAWSKRLAGSYNEQFF. The CDR3 nucleotides are TGTGCCTGGAGTAAAAGGCTAGCGGGATCCTACAATGAGCAGTTCTTC. Combining the CDR3 with reference TRBV30 and TRBJ2-1 gives the whole variable domain SQTIHQWPATLVQPVGSPLSLECTVEGTSNPNLYWYRQAAGRGLQLLFYSVGIGQISSEVPQNLSASRPQDRQFILSSKKLLLSDSGFYLCAWSKRLAGSYNEQFFGPGTRLTVL.

The V and J genes are TRBV7-2 and TRBJ2-3; D is possibly TRBD2 (6 bases). This CDR3 contains 15 residues. Trimming cost V 7 bases and J 10 bases, with 24 bases left between them. The germline V gene has CDR1 SGHTA and CDR2 FQGNSA. This chain's CDR3 is CASTSLGGTVPPQYF. CDR3 in DNA: TGTGCCAGCACCAGCCTTGGGGGGACGGTGCCCCCGCAGTATTTT.

The chain recombines TRBV30 with TRBJ2-3; 9 nucleotides align to TRBD2. The CDR3 has 16 amino acids. From germline, CDR1 is GTSNPN and CDR2 SVGIG (reference sequence). Unmatched junction bases numbered 10, after V lost 0 bases and J lost 6 bases. CDR3 DNA sequence: TGTGCCTGGAGTGTGGAAGTGGCGGGAGGGGCCGATACGCAGTATTTT. This codes for CAWSVEVAGGADTQYF.

The V call is TRBV4-3, the J call TRBJ2-1; no clear D gene. This CDR3 comprises 14 residues. CDR1 LGHNA and CDR2 YSLEER come from the germline V gene. V was pared by 1 base and J by 6 bases, with 10 bases between. This CDR3 is CASSQGGRINEQFF. The CDR3 DNA is TGCGCCAGCAGCCAAGGAGGTCGAATCAATGAGCAGTTCTTC.

This chain links TRBV28 with TRBJ2-7; possibly TRBD1 for D (6 bases). From germline, CDR1 is MDHEN and CDR2 SYDVKM. CDR3 length equals 16 residues. Trimming stripped 3 bases from V and 5 bases from J, with 20 bases between. Here the CDR3 DNA reads TGTGCCAGCAGTTTTATGGGGGAACCAGGGGATAACGAGCAGTACTTC. It is translated as CASSFMGEPGDNEQYF.

V usage is TRBV11-2 and J usage is TRBJ2-1; TRBD1 aligns across 12 bases. The CDR3 has 13 residues. CDR1 SGHAT and CDR2 FQNNGV come from the germline V gene. The trim removed 4 bases at V and 15 bases at J, leaving 7 bases unmatched. The CDR3 DNA is TGTGCCAGCAGCTCCCCCCGGGACAGGGGGCTGTTCTTC. Encoded protein: CASSSPRDRGLFF.

This chain uses TRBV9 with TRBJ1-1; no clear D gene. Germline CDR1 is SGDLS and CDR2 is YYNGEE. The CDR3 extends over 13 amino acids. The V end was cut by 1 base, the J end by 2 bases, with 6 bases between. CDR3 protein: CASSVIENTEAFF. The CDR3 DNA is TGTGCCAGCAGCGTAATAGAAAACACTGAAGCTTTCTTT. The variable domain in full, with the rest retrieved from reference TRBV9 and TRBJ1-1, is DSGVTQTPKHLITATGQRVTLRCSPRSGDLSVYWYQQSLDQGLQFLIQYYNGEERAKGNILERFSAQQFPDLHSELNLSSLELGDSALYFCASSVIENTEAFFGQGTRLTVV.

The V and J genes are TRBV6-1 and TRBJ2-7, with TRBD2 matching 8 bases. The CDR3 has 16 amino acids. With 0 bases clipped from V and 2 bases from J, the junction kept 6 bases outside the gene matches. Germline V gives CDR1 MNHNS, CDR2 SASEGT. The CDR3 DNA follows: TGTGCCAGCAGTGAAGCATTGACGGGAGGGCCCTACGAGCAGTACTTC. Its translation: CASSEALTGGPYEQYF.

The V gene is TRBV9, the J gene TRBJ1-3, with D tentatively TRBD1 (6 bases). Looked up from germline, CDR1 is SGDLS and CDR2 is YYNGEE. V was pared by 4 bases and J by 0 bases, with 17 bases between. The CDR3 runs 17 residues. The DNA for the CDR3 is TGTGCCAGCAGCACACCCGGGACACTCGTCTCTGGAAACACCATATATTTT. Amino acids: CASSTPGTLVSGNTIYF.

This sequence joins TRBV6-1 and TRBJ1-2; unclear D gene. V lost 3 bases to trimming and J lost 8 bases, with 16 bases between them. Germline V gives CDR1 MNHNS, CDR2 SASEGT. The CDR3 is 14 amino acids. CDR3 DNA sequence: TGTGCCAGCAGTGATCATAGGGAGCTAGACGGCTACACCTTC. It is translated as CASSDHRELDGYTF.

The rearrangement uses TRBV6-4 and TRBJ2-1, with TRBD2 matching over 7 bases. V gave up 4 bases and J gave up 6 bases; unmatched junction bases: 3. The CDR3 length is 13 residues. Germline CDR1 is MRHNA and CDR2 is SNTAGT. This CDR3 is CASSATSVNEQFF. In DNA, the CDR3 is TGTGCCAGCAGTGCCACTAGCGTCAATGAGCAGTTCTTC.

The CDR3 loop is CASSLKYREPGANVLTF. DNA for the CDR3: TGTGCCAGCAGTCTAAAATACAGGGAACCAGGGGCCAACGTCCTGACTTTC. The chain joins TRBV27 to TRBJ2-6; a weak D match, TRBD1 (6 bases). The CDR3 is 17 amino acids. Germline V gene lookup returns CDR1 MNHEY and CDR2 SMNVEV (reference sequence). The V and J ends lost 5 bases and 4 bases respectively, with 18 bases between them.

The chain recombines TRBV30 with TRBJ1-1; D may be TRBD1 (6 bases). The CDR3 runs 14 residues. V was pared by 5 bases and J by 1 base, with 14 bases between. Germline V CDR1 and CDR2: GTSNPN, SVGIG (reference sequence). The CDR3: CAWGKGHTNTEAFF. The CDR3 DNA reads TGTGCCTGGGGAAAGGGACATACGAACACTGAAGCTTTCTTT.

The V and J genes are TRBV2 and TRBJ1-1, with 8 bases that match TRBD1. CDR3 length equals 14 residues. CDR1 and CDR2 from the germline V gene are SNHLY and FYNNEI. V dropped 3 bases and J dropped 5; count of bases not matched to a gene: 5. The CDR3 nucleotides read TGTGCCAGCAGTGATAGAACAGGGGGGACTGAAGCTTTCTTT. It encodes CASSDRTGGTEAFF. Filled out from reference TRBV2 and TRBJ1-1, the complete variable domain reads EPEVTQTPSHQVTQMGQEVILRCVPISNHLYFYWYRQILGQKVEFLVSFYNNEISEKSEIFDDQFSVERPDGSNFTLKIRSTKLEDSAMYFCASSDRTGGTEAFFGQGTRLTVV.

This clone came up a few times. This sequence joins TRBV19 and TRBJ1-5, with TRBD1 matching over 9 bases. Looked up from germline, CDR1 is LNHDA and CDR2 is SQIVND (reference sequence). The CDR3 spans 13 residues. The J segment lost 8 bases and the V segment lost 5 bases, leaving 4 bases of the junction unmatched. CDR3 sequence: CASSRTGEEPQHF. CDR3 nucleotide sequence: TGTGCCAGTAGTCGGACAGGGGAAGAGCCCCAGCATTTT.

The chain employs TRBV7-2 and TRBJ2-7; D remains ambiguous. Germline CDR1 reads SGHTA; CDR2 reads FQGNSA. Trimming left V 5 bases short and J 4 bases short, with 15 bases between. The CDR3 length is 14 residues. The DNA for the CDR3 is TGTGCCAGCAGCCGAATTTCACTCCCATACGAGCAGTACTTC. Encoded protein: CASSRISLPYEQYF.

V is TRBV4-2 and J is TRBJ2-1, with 13 nucleotides matching TRBD2. V lost 1 base, J lost 7 bases, and 4 bases stayed unmatched. CDR1 and CDR2 from the germline V gene are LGHNA and YNFKEQ. There are 16 residues in the CDR3. CDR3 nucleotide sequence: TGTGCCAGCAGCCAAGCCGGGACTAGCGGGAAAAATGAGCAGTTCTTC. This gives the protein CASSQAGTSGKNEQFF.

The CDR3 bases are TGTGCCAGTAGCGATCCGGGACTAGCGTGGAATGAGCAGTTCTTC. Residues: CASSDPGLAWNEQFF. The V call is TRBV19, the J call TRBJ2-1, with TRBD2 matching 10 bases. J lost 7 bases, V lost 6 bases, and 9 bases had no gene match. This CDR3 contains 15 residues. CDR1 and CDR2 from the germline V gene are LNHDA and SQIVND (reference sequence). The whole variable domain, remainder taken from reference TRBV19 and TRBJ2-1, is DGGITQSPKYLFRKEGQNVTLSCEQNLNHDAMYWYRQDPGQGLRLIYYSQIVNDFQKGDIAEGYSVSREKKESFPLTVTSAQKNPTAFYLCASSDPGLAWNEQFFGPGTRLTVL.